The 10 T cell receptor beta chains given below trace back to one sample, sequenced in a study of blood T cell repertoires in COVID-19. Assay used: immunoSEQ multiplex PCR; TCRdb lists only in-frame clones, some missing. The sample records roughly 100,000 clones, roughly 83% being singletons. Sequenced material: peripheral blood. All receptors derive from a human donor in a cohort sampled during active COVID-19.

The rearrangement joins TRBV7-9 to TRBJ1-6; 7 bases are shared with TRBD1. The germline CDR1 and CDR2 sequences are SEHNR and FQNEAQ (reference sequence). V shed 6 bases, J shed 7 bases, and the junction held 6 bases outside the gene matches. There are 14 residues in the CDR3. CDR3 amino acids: CASRPGTENSPLHF. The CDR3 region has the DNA TGTGCCAGCAGACCCGGGACAGAAAATTCACCCCTCCACTTT.

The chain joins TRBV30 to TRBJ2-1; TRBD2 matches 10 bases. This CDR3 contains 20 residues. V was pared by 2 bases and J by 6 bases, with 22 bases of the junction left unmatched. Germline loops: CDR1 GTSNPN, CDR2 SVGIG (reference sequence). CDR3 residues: CAWSTFEGGLAPTESNEQFF. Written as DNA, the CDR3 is TGTGCCTGGAGTACGTTCGAGGGGGGACTAGCGCCTACCGAAAGCAATGAGCAGTTCTTC.

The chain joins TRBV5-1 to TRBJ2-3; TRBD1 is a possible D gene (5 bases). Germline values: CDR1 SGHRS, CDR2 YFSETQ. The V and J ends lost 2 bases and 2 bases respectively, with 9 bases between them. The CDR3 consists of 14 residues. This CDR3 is CASSFQGYTDTQYF. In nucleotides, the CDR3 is TGCGCCAGCAGCTTTCAGGGTTACACAGATACGCAGTATTTT.

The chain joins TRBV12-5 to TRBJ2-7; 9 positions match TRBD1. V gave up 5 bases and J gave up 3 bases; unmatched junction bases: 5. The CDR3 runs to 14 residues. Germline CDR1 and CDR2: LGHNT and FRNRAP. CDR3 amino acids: CASGTDRGFYEQYF. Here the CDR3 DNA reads TGTGCTAGTGGTACGGACAGGGGATTCTACGAGCAGTACTTC.

For the CDR3, the DNA is TGTGCCAGCAGCGTAGCCGGACAGGGTTTCGACAATGAGCAGTTCTTC. Translated, it gives CASSVAGQGFDNEQFF. The chain is built from TRBV9 and TRBJ2-1; 8 positions agree with TRBD1. The CDR3 loop spans 16 amino acids. The germline V gene encodes CDR1 SGDLS and CDR2 YYNGEE. V was pared by 0 bases and J by 5 bases, with 7 bases of the junction left unmatched. Based on the CDR3 plus reference TRBV9 and TRBJ2-1, the full variable domain is DSGVTQTPKHLITATGQRVTLRCSPRSGDLSVYWYQQSLDQGLQFLIQYYNGEERAKGNILERFSAQQFPDLHSELNLSSLELGDSALYFCASSVAGQGFDNEQFFGPGTRLTVL.

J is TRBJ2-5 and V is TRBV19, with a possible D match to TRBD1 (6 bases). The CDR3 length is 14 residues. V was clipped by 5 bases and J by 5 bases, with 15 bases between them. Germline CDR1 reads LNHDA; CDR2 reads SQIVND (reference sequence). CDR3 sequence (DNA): TGTGCCAGTAGTCGCCGGGACACCGTTGAGACCCAGTACTTC. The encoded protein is CASSRRDTVETQYF.

CDR3 amino acids: CASSPGQPGRQFF. As DNA, the CDR3 is TGTGCCAGTAGCCCTGGACAACCCGGCCGGCAGTTCTTC. The chain has TRBV19 and TRBJ2-1, with D possibly TRBD1 on 5 matching bases. The CDR3 spans 13 residues. The germline CDR1 and CDR2 sequences are LNHDA and SQIVND (reference sequence). V gave up 6 bases and J gave up 12 bases, with 18 bases separating them. The whole variable domain, filled in from reference TRBV19 and TRBJ2-1, reads DGGITQSPKYLFRKEGQNVTLSCEQNLNHDAMYWYRQDPGQGLRLIYYSQIVNDFQKGDIAEGYSVSREKKESFPLTVTSAQKNPTAFYLCASSPGQPGRQFFGPGTRLTVL.

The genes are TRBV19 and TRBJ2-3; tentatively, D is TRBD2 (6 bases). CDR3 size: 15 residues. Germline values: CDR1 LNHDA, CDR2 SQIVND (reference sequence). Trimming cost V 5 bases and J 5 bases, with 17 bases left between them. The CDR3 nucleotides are TGTGCCAGTAGTCTTAATCCCGGGGGATTAGATACGCAGTATTTT. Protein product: CASSLNPGGLDTQYF. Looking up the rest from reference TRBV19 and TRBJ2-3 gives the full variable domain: DGGITQSPKYLFRKEGQNVTLSCEQNLNHDAMYWYRQDPGQGLRLIYYSQIVNDFQKGDIAEGYSVSREKKESFPLTVTSAQKNPTAFYLCASSLNPGGLDTQYFGPGTRLTVL.

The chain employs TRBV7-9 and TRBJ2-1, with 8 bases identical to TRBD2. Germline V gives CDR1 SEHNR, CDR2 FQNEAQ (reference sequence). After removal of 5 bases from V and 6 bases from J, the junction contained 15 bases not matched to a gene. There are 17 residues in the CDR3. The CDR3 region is CASSARGRAGGLNEQFF. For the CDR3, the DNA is TGTGCCAGCAGCGCCCGAGGGAGGGCGGGGGGTCTCAATGAGCAGTTCTTC.

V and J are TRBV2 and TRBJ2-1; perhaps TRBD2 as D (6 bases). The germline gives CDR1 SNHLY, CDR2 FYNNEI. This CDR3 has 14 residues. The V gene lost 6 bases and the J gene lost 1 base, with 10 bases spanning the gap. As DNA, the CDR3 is TGTGCCAGCAGCGCAGGGAGGTCCTACAATGAGCAGTTCTTC. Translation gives CASSAGRSYNEQFF.